The 32 T cell receptor beta chains listed next were all sequenced from one sample in a study of blood T cell repertoires in COVID-19. Data came from immunoSEQ multiplex PCR; TCRdb stores just in-frame clones and leaves some out. The sample holds fewer than 500,000 clones; around 90% are singletons and the top ten take 1.5% to 2%. Material: PBMCs or T cells enriched from blood (not recorded which). These TCRs come from a woman under 30 with acute COVID-19.

V usage is TRBV7-9 and J usage is TRBJ2-5, with 8 positions matching TRBD2. Germline lookup yields CDR1 SEHNR and CDR2 FQNEAQ (reference sequence). The CDR3 contains 14 residues. The J segment lost 4 bases and the V segment lost 6 bases, leaving 7 bases of the junction unmatched. In DNA, the CDR3 is TGTGCCAGCAGACTGGACGGGGGGGTAGAGACCCAGTACTTC. Encoded protein: CASRLDGGVETQYF. The full variable domain, rest sourced from reference TRBV7-9 and TRBJ2-5, is DTGVSQNPRHKITKRGQNVTFRCDPISEHNRLYWYRQTLGQGPEFLTYFQNEAQLEKSRLLSDRFSAERPKGSFSTLEIQRTEQGDSAMYLCASRLDGGVETQYFGPGTRLLVL.

This CDR3 reads CASSVAGDDEQYF. In DNA, the CDR3 is TGTGCCAGCAGCGTAGCAGGGGACGACGAGCAGTACTTC. The chain joins TRBV9 to TRBJ2-7; D possibly corresponds to TRBD1 (6 bases). From germline, CDR1 is SGDLS and CDR2 YYNGEE. The CDR3 runs to 13 residues. The germline V and J ends were trimmed by 0 bases and 5 bases, with 9 bases remaining between them.

The CDR3 region is CATSDSETQYF. Written as DNA, the CDR3 is TGTGCCACCAGTGATTCGGAGACCCAGTACTTC. V is TRBV24-1 and J is TRBJ2-5; D is unclear. The CDR3 length is 11 residues. Germline CDR1 reads KGHDR; CDR2 reads SFDVKD. With 2 bases removed from V and 5 bases from J, the gap between germline ends came to 2 bases.

The chain has TRBV3-1 (or the pseudogene TRBV3-2) and TRBJ2-2, with a tentative D call TRBD2 (6 bases). This CDR3 spans 16 amino acids. Germline loops: CDR1 LGHDT, CDR2 YNNKEL (reference sequence). The ends were cut back, 1 base at V and 3 bases at J, with 12 bases in the middle. This CDR3 is CASSQGGVGDTGELFF. DNA of the CDR3: TGTGCCAGCAGCCAAGGGGGGGTAGGCGACACCGGGGAGCTGTTTTTT.

CDR3 in amino acids: CASRLYTEAFF. In DNA, the CDR3 is TGTGCCAGCAGACTGTACACTGAAGCTTTCTTT. The J gene is TRBJ1-1, the V gene TRBV2; D unclear. The V gene lost 6 bases and the J gene lost 3 bases, with 5 bases spanning the gap. This CDR3 has 11 amino acids. The V gene's germline CDR1 is SNHLY and CDR2 FYNNEI.

J is TRBJ2-1 and V is TRBV7-9, with TRBD2 identical over 7 bases. V dropped 5 bases and J dropped 2; count of bases not matched to a gene: 9. Germline V gives CDR1 SEHNR, CDR2 FQNEAQ (reference sequence). The CDR3 has 16 residues. The CDR3 DNA follows: TGTGCCAGCAGCCCTAGCGGAGTAGGGCCCTACAATGAGCAGTTCTTC. It specifies CASSPSGVGPYNEQFF.

This clone was observed a few times. This chain connects TRBV15 to TRBJ1-4; no clear D. Trimming pared 1 base from V and 6 bases from J, leaving 6 bases between. Germline V lookup: CDR1 LNHNV, CDR2 YYDKDF (reference sequence). This CDR3 contains 13 residues. The CDR3 is CATSRAGDEKLFF. CDR3 nucleotide sequence: TGTGCCACCAGCAGAGCTGGAGATGAAAAACTGTTTTTT.

The J gene is TRBJ2-1, the V gene TRBV7-2; 7 bases fit TRBD1. Germline V CDR1 and CDR2: SGHTA, FQGNSA. This CDR3 has 14 amino acids. With 5 bases clipped from V and 4 bases from J, the junction kept 5 bases outside the gene matches. For the CDR3, the DNA is TGTGCCAGCAGCCCCGGGACAGAGTACAATGAGCAGTTCTTC. The encoded protein is CASSPGTEYNEQFF.

In regard to this clone: The same CDR3 can be traced to other DNA sequences in this sample. The chain recombines TRBV3-1 (or the pseudogene TRBV3-2) with TRBJ2-5; 7 bases line up with TRBD1. The CDR3 length is 13 residues. V dropped 4 bases and J dropped 4; count of bases not matched to a gene: 3. Germline loops: CDR1 LGHDT, CDR2 YNNKEL (reference sequence). The CDR3: CASSRQGVETQYF. For the CDR3, the DNA is TGTGCCAGCAGCCGACAGGGTGTAGAGACCCAGTACTTC.

The chain employs TRBV6-1 and TRBJ1-1; no clear D gene. Germline V CDR1 and CDR2: MNHNS, SASEGT. Trimming removed 1 base from V and 1 base from J, with 4 bases in between. The CDR3 sequence is 13 residues long. As DNA, the CDR3 is TGTGCCAGCAGTGAAGTTAGGAACACTGAAGCTTTCTTT. It is translated as CASSEVRNTEAFF.

The gene calls are TRBV20-1 and TRBJ2-1, with a possible D match to TRBD2 (5 bases). The CDR3 is 15 amino acids. Trimming pared 3 bases from V and 4 bases from J, leaving 16 bases between. The germline CDR1 and CDR2 sequences are DFQATT and SNEGSKA (reference sequence). CDR3 sequence (DNA): TGCAGTGCTAGTGAGATAGGGAGTGGATACAATGAGCAGTTCTTC. Amino acid sequence: CSASEIGSGYNEQFF.

This chain joins TRBV28 and TRBJ2-3; 7 bases align to TRBD2. Trimming removed 6 bases from V and 2 bases from J; junction bases left unmatched: 8. The CDR3 loop spans 15 amino acids. Germline lookup yields CDR1 MDHEN and CDR2 SYDVKM. CDR3 bases: TGTGCCAGCAGGACAACTGGGGACTACACAGATACGCAGTATTTT. Amino acid sequence: CASRTTGDYTDTQYF.

The chain links TRBV5-1 to TRBJ2-7; tentatively, D is TRBD1 (6 bases). The germline V gene encodes CDR1 SGHRS and CDR2 YFSETQ. With 3 bases removed from V and 1 base from J, the gap between germline ends came to 11 bases. The CDR3 consists of 14 residues. CDR3: CASSSQGLSYEQYF. DNA for the CDR3: TGCGCCAGCAGCTCACAGGGTCTTTCCTACGAGCAGTACTTC.

The chain links TRBV3-1 (or the pseudogene TRBV3-2) to TRBJ2-7, with 11 bases fitting TRBD1. The CDR3 sequence is 15 residues long. CDR1 and CDR2 (germline): LGHDT, YNNKEL (reference sequence). Trimming removed 3 bases from V and 5 bases from J; junction bases left unmatched: 6. The CDR3 region has the DNA TGTGCCAGCAGCCAGAGGGACAGGGGGGACCACGAGCAGTACTTC. This encodes CASSQRDRGDHEQYF.

The chain combines TRBV2 with TRBJ1-5; 9 nucleotides line up with TRBD1. Trimming cost V 6 bases and J 5 bases; bases outside gene matches: 5. Germline values: CDR1 SNHLY, CDR2 FYNNEI. This CDR3 is built from 14 residues. The CDR3 nucleotides read TGTGCCAGCAGCTTACAGGGGGCCCATCAGCCCCAGCATTTT. It specifies CASSLQGAHQPQHF.

The chain links TRBV6-5 to TRBJ2-7, with a tentative D call TRBD2 (6 bases). V gave up 6 bases and J gave up 2 bases, with 11 bases separating them. There are 13 residues in the CDR3. Germline V gene sequence: CDR1 MNHEY, CDR2 SVGAGI. This chain's CDR3 is CASRRDSPYEQYF. CDR3 nucleotide sequence: TGTGCCAGCAGGAGGGACTCTCCCTACGAGCAGTACTTC.

The V gene is TRBV5-6, the J gene TRBJ2-7; 8 nucleotides line up with TRBD1. J was trimmed by 5 bases and V by 4 bases; bases with no gene match: 5. Looked up from germline, CDR1 is SGHDT and CDR2 is YYEEEE. This CDR3 is 13 amino acids long. CDR3 region: CASSRTGFNEQYF. The CDR3 DNA reads as TGTGCCAGCAGCCGGACAGGGTTCAACGAGCAGTACTTC.

This chain joins TRBV2 and TRBJ1-6; no clear D gene. Germline V gene lookup returns CDR1 SNHLY and CDR2 FYNNEI. Trimming removed 3 bases at V and 0 bases at J, with 15 bases between. The CDR3 loop spans 18 amino acids. The CDR3 coding sequence is TGTGCCAGCAGTGAGAAATCGCCAAAGAGCTCCTATAATTCACCCCTCCACTTT. It translates to CASSEKSPKSSYNSPLHF.

This chain joins TRBV30 and TRBJ1-5, with a tentative D call TRBD1 (5 bases). Trimming took off 5 bases at V and 0 bases at J, with 11 bases between the two ends. CDR1 and CDR2 (germline): GTSNPN, SVGIG (reference sequence). The CDR3 has 14 residues. CDR3 sequence reads: CAWGPGGSNQPQHF. CDR3 bases: TGTGCCTGGGGCCCCGGGGGTAGCAATCAGCCCCAGCATTTT. The entire variable domain, with the rest obtained from reference TRBV30 and TRBJ1-5, is as follows: SQTIHQWPATLVQPVGSPLSLECTVEGTSNPNLYWYRQAAGRGLQLLFYSVGIGQISSEVPQNLSASRPQDRQFILSSKKLLLSDSGFYLCAWGPGGSNQPQHFGDGTRLSIL.

The rearrangement links TRBV5-1 to TRBJ1-1, with D possibly being TRBD1 (5 bases). CDR3 length equals 16 residues. The germline CDR1 and CDR2 sequences are SGHRS and YFSETQ. Trimming left V 4 bases short and J 6 bases short, with 22 bases between. Written as DNA, the CDR3 is TGCGCCAGCAGCGGACCGGGACTACGAGGTCTTGCTGAAGCTTTCTTT. Translating it yields CASSGPGLRGLAEAFF.

CDR3 region: CASSLWGFGQFRTYEQYF. In nucleotides, the CDR3 is TGTGCCAGCAGTTTATGGGGTTTTGGACAGTTTAGAACCTACGAGCAGTACTTC. V usage is TRBV28 and J usage is TRBJ2-7; a possible D gene is TRBD1 (6 bases). Trimming shortened V by 0 bases and J by 2 bases, and 20 bases separated the two germline ends. Germline V lookup: CDR1 MDHEN, CDR2 SYDVKM. The CDR3 runs 18 residues.

This clone was picked up one time. The chain links TRBV5-5 to TRBJ1-1; D gene uncertain. Germline V gene sequence: CDR1 SGHKS, CDR2 YYEKEE (reference sequence). Trimming left V 1 base short and J 0 bases short, with 10 bases between. The CDR3 extends over 15 amino acids. The DNA of the CDR3 is TGTGCCAGCAGCTTGATGTGGGGAGTGAACACTGAAGCTTTCTTT. Its translation is CASSLMWGVNTEAFF.

The CDR3 is CASSQETSGGFGELFF. CDR3 coding DNA: TGTGCCAGCAGCCAAGAAACTAGCGGGGGTTTCGGGGAGCTGTTTTTT. This chain links TRBV3-1 (or the pseudogene TRBV3-2) with TRBJ2-2; 11 nucleotides line up with TRBD2. The junction had 4 bases not matched to a gene; V was cut back by 0 bases and J by 7 bases. Germline CDR1 LGHDT, CDR2 YNNKEL (reference sequence). The CDR3 consists of 16 residues.

The chain joins TRBV4-2 to TRBJ2-2; maybe TRBD1 (6 bases). The germline V gene encodes CDR1 LGHNA and CDR2 YNFKEQ. The V end was cut by 0 bases, the J end by 1 base, with 9 bases between. The CDR3 has 16 residues. In DNA form, the CDR3 reads TGTGCCAGCAGCCAAGATCCGGACAGGAACACCGGGGAGCTGTTTTTT. Its translation: CASSQDPDRNTGELFF.

This clone was seen once. The chain recombines TRBV19 with TRBJ1-5; 8 bases agree with TRBD1. Germline V lookup: CDR1 LNHDA, CDR2 SQIVND (reference sequence). This CDR3 region has 16 residues. V lost 3 bases, J lost 0 bases, and 4 bases stayed unmatched. The CDR3 nucleotides are TGTGCCAGTAGTATCGAGGGACAGGCTAGCAATCAGCCCCAGCATTTT. It codes for CASSIEGQASNQPQHF.

V and J are TRBV6-5 and TRBJ1-2; TRBD1 agrees at 7 bases. Per germline, CDR1 MNHEY and CDR2 SVGAGI. V lost 8 bases to trimming and J lost 2 bases; unmatched junction nucleotides: 2. This CDR3 contains 12 residues. This chain's CDR3 is CASEGQNYGYTF. The CDR3 nucleotides are TGTGCCAGCGAGGGACAGAACTATGGCTACACCTTC.

This sequence joins TRBV6-5 and TRBJ1-2; maybe TRBD1 (5 bases). CDR3 length equals 13 residues. Germline-derived CDR1 and CDR2 are MNHEY and SVGAGI. Trimming stripped 10 bases from V and 5 bases from J, with 17 bases between. The CDR3 region has the DNA TGTGCCACTGCCAAGGGGCATCTATATGGCTACACCTTC. Translating it yields CATAKGHLYGYTF.

This clone was seen only a few times. The chain carries TRBV2 and TRBJ1-2; TRBD1 matches at 7 bases. Germline V gene lookup returns CDR1 SNHLY and CDR2 FYNNEI. V was clipped by 11 bases and J by 6 bases; unmatched bases: 12. The CDR3 is 13 residues long. The CDR3 spells CAGIRGQEDGYTF. The DNA for the CDR3 is TGTGCCGGGATAAGGGGGCAGGAGGATGGCTACACCTTC.

The V gene is TRBV15, the J gene TRBJ1-2, with D tentatively TRBD1 (5 bases). The germline V gene has CDR1 LNHNV and CDR2 YYDKDF (reference sequence). The CDR3 length is 16 residues. The V end lost 3 bases, the J end lost 4 bases, and 18 bases lay between the germline ends. The CDR3 loop reads CATSSGAGLSSYGYTF. The CDR3 DNA follows: TGTGCCACCAGCAGTGGGGCAGGGTTATCTTCCTATGGCTACACCTTC.

The chain is built from TRBV5-1 and TRBJ1-3; D uncertain. The germline gives CDR1 SGHRS, CDR2 YFSETQ. The CDR3 totals 14 residues. The V and J ends lost 0 bases and 1 base respectively, with 5 bases between them. This chain's CDR3 is CASSLAISGNTIYF. The CDR3 region has the DNA TGCGCCAGCAGCTTGGCTATATCTGGAAACACCATATATTTT.

The gene calls are TRBV5-1 and TRBJ2-3; 12 bases map to TRBD2. Germline loops: CDR1 SGHRS, CDR2 YFSETQ. The CDR3 runs 15 residues. Trimming took 1 base from V and 4 from J; bases not matched to a gene: 1. This CDR3 is CASSLSSGGADTQYF. In DNA form, the CDR3 reads TGCGCCAGCAGCTTGTCTAGCGGGGGGGCAGATACGCAGTATTTT. The whole variable domain, filled in from reference TRBV5-1 and TRBJ2-3, reads KAGVTQTPRYLIKTRGQQVTLSCSPISGHRSVSWYQQTPGQGLQFLFEYFSETQRNKGNFPGRFSGRQFSNSRSEMNVSTLELGDSALYLCASSLSSGGADTQYFGPGTRLTVL.

J is TRBJ2-2 and V is TRBV19; 7 bases fit TRBD2. Germline lookup yields CDR1 LNHDA and CDR2 SQIVND (reference sequence). V lost 3 bases to trimming and J lost 5 bases; unmatched junction nucleotides: 9. The CDR3 consists of 16 residues. In DNA, the CDR3 is TGTGCCAGTAGTATGCCCCGGGGGAGGGAGACCGGGGAGCTGTTTTTT. This encodes CASSMPRGRETGELFF.